Below, one T cell receptor beta chain is given with its context. The protocol was immunoSEQ multiplex PCR, while the TCRdb copy is restricted to in-frame clones and leaves out a portion. The profile shows 70,000 to 85,000 clones, 90% to 95% of them singletons. The data belong to a study of resident and recirculating memory T cells in vitiligo. Germline V gene sequence: CDR1 SGHAT, CDR2 FQNNGV. The junction had 6 bases not matched to a gene; V was cut back by 4 bases and J by 3 bases. The CDR3 covers 15 residues. This sequence originates from a male donor with vitiligo. The sequencing sample was made of blood. The genes are TRBV11-2 and TRBJ2-5; 9 bases line up with TRBD1. The CDR3 sequence is CASSSTRTGEETQYF. The CDR3 DNA is TGTGCCAGCAGCTCCACGCGGACAGGGGAAGAGACCCAGTACTTC.